Following are 8 T cell receptor beta chains from one sample sequenced in a study of shared clonotypes between healthy human individuals. Assay: immunoSEQ multiplex PCR; the TCRdb copy retains only in-frame clones and omits some. The sample records 2,500,000 or so clones, around 94% being singletons. The sample comprised naive CD4+ T cells sorted from blood. Regarding subset: CD45RA+ positively selected. The receptor source for this set is a man aged 18 to 30 in good health.

This clone was seen a single time. Within the sample, other DNA sequences also encode this same CDR3. The chain links TRBV5-1 to TRBJ1-1; D gene ambiguous. The CDR3 extends over 14 amino acids. Per the germline V gene, CDR1 is SGHRS and CDR2 is YFSETQ. Trimming took off 1 base at V and 2 bases at J, with 9 bases between the two ends. The DNA of the CDR3 is TGCGCCAGCAGCTTGACCGCTCTAAACACTGAAGCTTTCTTT. It is translated as CASSLTALNTEAFF.

The chain links TRBV6-1 to TRBJ1-3, with 7 bases identical to TRBD1. V shed 4 bases, J shed 2 bases, and the junction held 8 bases outside the gene matches. The CDR3 sequence is 16 residues long. Germline V gene lookup returns CDR1 MNHNS and CDR2 SASEGT. This CDR3 is CASSAGGLVTGNTIYF. The DNA of the CDR3 is TGTGCCAGCAGTGCAGGGGGACTCGTTACTGGAAACACCATATATTTT.

V is TRBV30 and J is TRBJ1-3; D is unclear. Germline lookup yields CDR1 GTSNPN and CDR2 SVGIG (reference sequence). The CDR3 sequence is 14 residues long. The V end was cut by 0 bases, the J end by 4 bases, with 10 bases between. CDR3 DNA: TGTGCCTGGAGTGTAGTCGGACGAGGAAACACCATATATTTT. As protein: CAWSVVGRGNTIYF.

This sequence joins TRBV5-1 and TRBJ2-5; 10 nucleotides match TRBD2. CDR1 and CDR2 from the germline V gene are SGHRS and YFSETQ. The V and J ends lost 7 bases and 5 bases, in that order; junction bases with no gene match: 5. The length of the CDR3 is 13 residues. The CDR3 here is CASASGSAETQYF. CDR3 bases: TGCGCCAGCGCTAGCGGGAGTGCCGAGACCCAGTACTTC.

The chain employs TRBV4-1 and TRBJ2-7; 9 positions agree with TRBD1. V lost 4 bases and J lost 4; bases outside the gene matches: 8. The germline V gene has CDR1 MGHRA and CDR2 YSYEKL. CDR3 size: 15 residues. The CDR3 is CASSRTGGEKYEQYF. CDR3 coding DNA: TGCGCCAGCAGCCGTACAGGGGGCGAAAAGTACGAGCAGTACTTC.

V gene TRBV30 combines with J gene TRBJ2-5; TRBD2 aligns across 9 bases. Germline trimming cut 2 bases from V and 5 bases from J; bases unmatched to any gene: 9. Germline-derived CDR1 and CDR2 are GTSNPN and SVGIG (reference sequence). The CDR3 totals 15 residues. The CDR3 region has the DNA TGTGCCTGGAGTTACCGGGGGCTAGCGGGGGAGACCCAGTACTTC. Protein sequence: CAWSYRGLAGETQYF.

Comments on this clone: The sample carries other DNA sequences with the same CDR3. The chain links TRBV5-1 to TRBJ2-5; the D is unclear. V lost 0 bases to trimming and J lost 4 bases, with 7 bases between them. This CDR3 comprises 13 residues. Germline-derived CDR1 and CDR2 are SGHRS and YFSETQ. Written as DNA, the CDR3 is TGCGCCAGCAGCTTGGGATCGGGAGAGACCCAGTACTTC. Residues: CASSLGSGETQYF.

The chain carries TRBV9 and TRBJ2-1, with 8 bases aligning to TRBD1. Germline CDR1 SGDLS, CDR2 YYNGEE. The CDR3 has 14 amino acids. Germline trimming cut 4 bases from V and 7 bases from J; bases unmatched to any gene: 7. CDR3 nucleotides: TGTGCCAGCAGCCCTTCATGGACAGGGAATGAGCAGTTCTTC. Translating gives CASSPSWTGNEQFF.